The clone carrying this T cell receptor (beta chain) was detected many times. This record comes from a study of T-cell reconstitution after alpha-beta-depleted transplantation in children. The CDR3 is 16 residues long. Germline V gene sequence: CDR1 SGHRS, CDR2 YFSETQ. J gave up 2 bases and V 2 bases, and 9 bases lay outside the gene matches. Preparation of the TCRbeta library was carried out with unique molecular identifiers. TCRdb reprocessed the PCR reads with MiXCR, giving one entry per CDR3 protein. The sample has 200,000 to 250,000 distinct CDR3 sequences; 9.7% are singletons. The TCR sequence derives from a human donor who donated a stem cell graft to a child with SCID. The chain joins TRBV5-1 to TRBJ1-2; 7 nucleotides match TRBD1. Sample: PBMCs from the stem cell graft donor, taken from the stem cell graft. The CDR3 reads CASSLETGAPNYGYTF. CDR3 nucleotides: TGCGCCAGCAGCTTAGAAACAGGGGCGCCAAACTATGGCTACACCTTC.